These T cell receptor beta chains were read from a single sample in a study of blood T cell repertoires in COVID-19. The method was immunoSEQ multiplex PCR; TCRdb's version includes in-frame clones alone and lacks a portion of them. This table has about 210,000 clones, around 90% appearing once. The sequenced sample consisted of PBMCs or T cells enriched from blood (not recorded which). These receptors were taken from a woman aged 18-30 years who had recovered from COVID-19. CDR3s leave out the opening cysteine and the closing phenylalanine or tryptophan.

v_gene	CDR3aa
TRBV20-1	SASMLAGTGLFEQY
TRBV6-1	ASSELGTGASNSAKNIQY
TRBV27	ASSLMPGVGSPLH
TRBV5-6	ASSPLGLRGFHGYT
TRBV5-4	ASSLVEKLAGATDTQY
TRBV7-9	ASSLSGQGKETQY
TRBV5-1	ASSPRTALGTEAF
TRBV1	TSRSPQWADNNSPLH
TRBV2	ASSRPGQGRNEQF
TRBV7-6	ASSPQPGLNQPQH
TRBV7-2	ASSLALLRTGGQTQY
TRBV7-9	ASSSGTSGGEQF
TRBV20-1	SAIDSLVRNTIY
TRBV27	ASSFRTANTEAF
TRBV7-9	ASSLGQGTDTQY
TRBV15	ATSRVEAPEAF
TRBV19	ASSIRTTTQAGTQY
TRBV11-2	ASRKISGGVGEQF
TRBV28	ASSRRDALYQETQY
TRBV5-8	ASSWSSTNEKLF
TRBV19	ASSIQAGDDYGYT
TRBV5-8	ASRPGRGSEAF
TRBV28	ASSTHGGGWNEQF
TRBV4-2	ASSQGLLTRQGEAF
TRBV28	ASSARTSGDGYNEQF
TRBV28	ASISGTLNTEAF
TRBV28	ASIKQGGSYEQY
TRBV10-3	AISEGPPYEQY
TRBV11-2	ASSSGHRNSPLH
TRBV30	AWSALSGWGSSLAI
TRBV7-9	ASSLSVGEANYGYT
TRBV27	ASSLSPESWTQY
TRBV4-2	ASSQVGPEGYT
TRBV27	ASSLTRVRHTEAF
TRBV7-9	ASSLLTGTGGHEQY
TRBV5-1	ASSLFPGQTINNYGYT
TRBV19	ASSMGGNNQPQH
TRBV7-9	ASTTGDRTSPLH
TRBV28	ASSDRPYYEQY
TRBV5-1	ASSQDPGAGNTIY
TRBV2	ASSRTALEELF
TRBV9	ASRGEGVSPLH
TRBV11-2	ASSLGIGAVFYEQY
TRBV5-4	ASRAGVGNYGYT
TRBV18	ASSPWTGSSGANVLT